Following are 31 T cell receptor beta chains from one sample sequenced in a study of PD-1 blockade in classical Hodgkin lymphoma. Time point here: cycle 4 day 1 (C4D1), after less than seven weeks of nivolumab. Every single patient, without exception, relapsed after autologous stem cell transplantation, and brentuximab vedotin exposure varied. TCRdb's table, derived via immunoSEQ multiplex PCR, lists solely in-frame clones and lacks some. Of under 80,000 clones in the sample, roughly 87% were seen once. The sample was peripheral blood mononuclear cells (PBMCs), taken before the fourth cycle of nivolumab. These receptors originate from a human donor with classical Hodgkin lymphoma.

V is TRBV7-6 and J is TRBJ2-1; the match to TRBD2 covers 10 bases. The CDR3 has 20 residues. CDR1 and CDR2 from the germline V gene are SGHVS and FNYEAQ. With V trimmed by 1 base and J by 1 base, 13 bases remained unmatched. The CDR3 sequence is CASSLVPSGGAIGSYNEQFF. The CDR3 nucleotides are TGTGCCAGCAGCTTAGTCCCTAGCGGGGGTGCCATAGGGTCCTACAATGAGCAGTTCTTC.

The rearrangement links TRBV5-1 to TRBJ1-4; TRBD1 agrees at 8 bases. The V segment lost 4 bases and the J segment 2 bases; nucleotides outside the gene matches: 4. CDR1 and CDR2 (germline): SGHRS, YFSETQ. CDR3 length: 15 residues. This CDR3 reads CASSAGTGTNEKLFF. As DNA, the CDR3 is TGCGCCAGCAGCGCCGGGACAGGCACTAATGAAAAACTGTTTTTT.

The chain links TRBV4-2 to TRBJ1-2, with D uncertain. The germline V gene has CDR1 LGHNA and CDR2 YNFKEQ. This CDR3 spans 12 amino acids. Trimming took 1 base from V and 8 from J, leaving 8 bases between them. The CDR3 nucleotides read TGTGCCAGCAGCCAAGGTACGGTAGGCTACACCTTC. It codes for CASSQGTVGYTF.

The gene calls are TRBV7-8 and TRBJ1-2; D remains ambiguous. The CDR3 covers 15 residues. The germline CDR1 and CDR2 sequences are SGHVS and FQNEAQ. Trimming removed 5 bases from V and 4 bases from J, with 17 bases in between. The CDR3 region is CASSVLISPLYGYTF. The CDR3 DNA is TGTGCCAGCAGCGTCCTGATATCCCCCCTCTATGGCTACACCTTC.

V usage is TRBV6-6 and J usage is TRBJ2-1; 10 bases align to TRBD2. Germline V gene data show CDR1 as MNHNY and CDR2 as SVGAGI (reference sequence). The trim removed 0 bases at V and 7 bases at J, leaving 6 bases unmatched. The CDR3 extends over 16 amino acids. This chain's CDR3 is CASSYSSGGANNEQFF. The CDR3 DNA is TGTGCCAGCAGTTACTCGAGCGGGGGGGCCAATAATGAGCAGTTCTTC.

V is TRBV30 and J is TRBJ1-5, with D tentatively TRBD1 (5 bases). The ends were cut back, 0 bases at V and 7 bases at J, with 16 bases in the middle. From germline, CDR1 is GTSNPN and CDR2 SVGIG (reference sequence). There are 15 residues in the CDR3. This CDR3 is CAWSVRGQGSQPQHF. The CDR3 bases are TGTGCCTGGAGTGTACGAGGGCAGGGATCCCAGCCCCAGCATTTT.

The chain has TRBV2 and TRBJ2-3; D not resolved. Trimming stripped 3 bases from V and 2 bases from J, with 15 bases between. The CDR3 is 16 amino acids. The V gene's germline CDR1 is SNHLY and CDR2 FYNNEI. In DNA, the CDR3 is TGTGCCAGCAGTGAGGATGGAACTCCTTTCACAGATACGCAGTATTTT. Translated, it gives CASSEDGTPFTDTQYF.

The chain has TRBV5-1 and TRBJ1-1; 9 nucleotides align to TRBD1. The CDR3 is 16 residues long. V lost 3 bases, J lost 5 bases, and 11 bases stayed unmatched. CDR1 and CDR2 from the germline V gene are SGHRS and YFSETQ. Here the CDR3 DNA reads TGCGCCAGCAGCTGGGGACAGGGTGGGAGTGGAACTGAAGCTTTCTTT. It translates to CASSWGQGGSGTEAFF. Complete variable domain (other parts from reference TRBV5-1 and TRBJ1-1): KAGVTQTPRYLIKTRGQQVTLSCSPISGHRSVSWYQQTPGQGLQFLFEYFSETQRNKGNFPGRFSGRQFSNSRSEMNVSTLELGDSALYLCASSWGQGGSGTEAFFGQGTRLTVV.

The V call is TRBV2, the J call TRBJ2-1; 9 positions match TRBD2. Trimming cost V 2 bases and J 12 bases; bases outside gene matches: 14. The CDR3 loop spans 16 amino acids. Germline V gene lookup returns CDR1 SNHLY and CDR2 FYNNEI. The DNA for the CDR3 is TGTGCCAGCAGTGAATGGCTAGCGGGATTTGGGGTCGGGCAGTTCTTC. It translates to CASSEWLAGFGVGQFF.

This chain links TRBV12-1 with TRBJ2-7; no check of the table's D call, TRBD1, against the DNA was made. TRBV12-1 is tagged as a pseudogene. The CDR3 is made up of 17 amino acids. The CDR3 nucleotides are TGTGCCAACACAGGGGAAAAAACAGGGGGCAGGGCCTACGAGCAGTACTTC. It specifies CANTGEKTGGRAYEQYF.

The J gene is TRBJ1-1, the V gene TRBV4-1; D is uncertain. Between the trimmed V and J ends, which lost 1 base and 0 bases, there was a span of 9 bases. The CDR3 is made up of 15 amino acids. Germline CDR1 reads MGHRA; CDR2 reads YSYEKL. CDR3 nucleotide sequence: TGCGCCAGCAGCCAAGGGAAGTACATGAACACTGAAGCTTTCTTT. It specifies CASSQGKYMNTEAFF.

The chain links TRBV5-1 to TRBJ2-2; no definite D call. V was shortened by 4 bases and J by 12 bases, with 16 bases between the two germline ends. The CDR3 spans 13 residues. Germline V gene data show CDR1 as SGHRS and CDR2 as YFSETQ. Here the CDR3 reads CASSPVGADKLFF. CDR3 sequence (DNA): TGCGCCAGCAGCCCGGTAGGTGCGGATAAGCTGTTTTTT. Looking up the rest from reference TRBV5-1 and TRBJ2-2 gives the full variable domain: KAGVTQTPRYLIKTRGQQVTLSCSPISGHRSVSWYQQTPGQGLQFLFEYFSETQRNKGNFPGRFSGRQFSNSRSEMNVSTLELGDSALYLCASSPVGADKLFFGEGSRLTVL.

This chain connects TRBV6-1 to TRBJ1-2; 9 positions agree with TRBD1. This CDR3 comprises 14 residues. V lost 2 bases to trimming and J lost 7 bases; unmatched junction nucleotides: 5. Germline loops: CDR1 MNHNS, CDR2 SASEGT. The CDR3 coding sequence is TGTGCCAGCAGTGAACCGACAGGGGGGATTGGCTACACCTTC. As protein: CASSEPTGGIGYTF.

In its sample, this clone was seen once. The gene calls are TRBV7-9 and TRBJ2-3, with D unresolved. CDR3 length equals 13 residues. V was trimmed by 0 bases and J by 4 bases, leaving 5 bases between them. Germline CDR1 and CDR2: SEHNR and FQNEAQ (reference sequence). Here the CDR3 reads CASSLAPADTQYF. CDR3 nucleotides: TGTGCCAGCAGCTTAGCGCCGGCAGATACGCAGTATTTT.

This rearrangement joins TRBV5-1 to TRBJ2-7, with D possibly TRBD1 on 6 matching bases. There are 14 residues in the CDR3. The germline V gene has CDR1 SGHRS and CDR2 YFSETQ. Trimming cost V 4 bases and J 6 bases, with 17 bases left between them. The CDR3 is CASSPGSTGSEQYF. The CDR3 region has the DNA TGCGCCAGCAGCCCCGGGTCGACAGGATCCGAGCAGTACTTC. The complete variable domain, with remaining parts taken from reference TRBV5-1 and TRBJ2-7, reads KAGVTQTPRYLIKTRGQQVTLSCSPISGHRSVSWYQQTPGQGLQFLFEYFSETQRNKGNFPGRFSGRQFSNSRSEMNVSTLELGDSALYLCASSPGSTGSEQYFGPGTRLTVT.

This chain links TRBV5-1 with TRBJ1-4, with TRBD1 matching 9 bases. The V gene end was trimmed by 8 bases and the J gene end by 8 bases; junction bases not matched to a gene: 10. Germline lookup yields CDR1 SGHRS and CDR2 YFSETQ. The CDR3 loop spans 14 amino acids. DNA for the CDR3: TGCGCCAGTAAAACCGGGACAGGGAGAGAAAAACTGTTTTTT. Amino acid sequence: CASKTGTGREKLFF.

The J gene is TRBJ2-7, the V gene TRBV30; 7 nucleotides agree with TRBD2. In germline, CDR1 is GTSNPN, CDR2 SVGIG (reference sequence). Trimming removed 7 bases from V and 3 bases from J; junction bases left unmatched: 9. This CDR3 comprises 13 residues. CDR3 region: CALSSGQGYEQYF. CDR3 nucleotide sequence: TGTGCCTTGTCTAGCGGCCAAGGCTACGAGCAGTACTTC.

CDR3 amino acids: CASSEAFDSPLHF. For the CDR3, the DNA is TGTGCCAGCAGTGAAGCGTTTGATTCACCCCTCCACTTT. J is TRBJ1-6 and V is TRBV6-4; no definite D call. V lost 3 bases, J lost 8 bases, and 8 bases lay in between. Germline loops: CDR1 MRHNA, CDR2 SNTAGT. This CDR3 comprises 13 residues.

V and J are TRBV9 and TRBJ2-1, with 9 bases lining up with TRBD1. The CDR3 sequence is 15 residues long. V lost 1 base to trimming and J lost 8 bases; unmatched junction nucleotides: 7. Germline CDR1 and CDR2: SGDLS and YYNGEE. The CDR3 reads CASSVLGTGSHEQFF. Here the CDR3 DNA reads TGTGCCAGCAGCGTACTCGGGACAGGGTCCCATGAGCAGTTCTTC.

This rearrangement joins TRBV5-1 to TRBJ1-1, with D perhaps TRBD1 (5 bases). CDR1 is SGHRS and CDR2 is YFSETQ in the germline V gene. V was cut by 4 bases and J by 4 bases, with 8 bases left in between. The CDR3 contains 12 residues. The CDR3 nucleotides read TGCGCCAGCAGCGCCGACAGCACTGAAGCTTTCTTT. Protein sequence: CASSADSTEAFF.

V is TRBV5-1 and J is TRBJ2-3; TRBD1 matches at 9 bases. Looked up from germline, CDR1 is SGHRS and CDR2 is YFSETQ. The CDR3 spans 14 residues. V trimming: 4 bases; J trimming: 3 bases; junction bases outside the gene matches: 3. The CDR3 sequence: CASSIGTGTDTQYF. The CDR3 nucleotides are TGCGCCAGCAGCATCGGGACAGGGACAGATACGCAGTATTTT.

The rearrangement joins TRBV5-1 to TRBJ1-1; D is perhaps TRBD1 (6 bases). This CDR3 has 16 amino acids. The germline V gene has CDR1 SGHRS and CDR2 YFSETQ. The V end was cut by 0 bases, the J end by 1 base, with 13 bases between. CDR3 residues: CASSLETQGRNTEAFF. The CDR3 DNA follows: TGCGCCAGCAGCTTGGAGACTCAGGGGCGGAACACTGAAGCTTTCTTT. The entire variable domain, with the rest obtained from reference TRBV5-1 and TRBJ1-1, is as follows: KAGVTQTPRYLIKTRGQQVTLSCSPISGHRSVSWYQQTPGQGLQFLFEYFSETQRNKGNFPGRFSGRQFSNSRSEMNVSTLELGDSALYLCASSLETQGRNTEAFFGQGTRLTVV.

This clone was found once. The chain is built from TRBV2 and TRBJ2-3, with D hard to call. Trimming stripped 4 bases from V and 14 bases from J, with 13 bases between. The CDR3 consists of 11 residues. In germline, CDR1 is SNHLY, CDR2 FYNNEI. CDR3 coding DNA: TGTGCCAGCAGTGCACCGCTAAGAGTGTATTTT. It is translated as CASSAPLRVYF.

The V gene is TRBV5-1, the J gene TRBJ2-7, with a weak D call TRBD1 (5 bases). CDR3 size: 14 residues. Germline loops: CDR1 SGHRS, CDR2 YFSETQ. V lost 0 bases and J lost 2, with 9 bases in between. The CDR3 DNA reads TGCGCCAGCAGCTTGGAGTTGGGGCCCTACGAGCAGTACTTC. Translating gives CASSLELGPYEQYF. Complete variable domain (other parts from reference TRBV5-1 and TRBJ2-7): KAGVTQTPRYLIKTRGQQVTLSCSPISGHRSVSWYQQTPGQGLQFLFEYFSETQRNKGNFPGRFSGRQFSNSRSEMNVSTLELGDSALYLCASSLELGPYEQYFGPGTRLTVT.

This chain uses TRBV5-1 with TRBJ2-5; D gene uncertain. With the DNA end fitting TRBJ2-7 better, the J assignment may be wrong. The CDR3 runs 14 residues. Germline V lookup: CDR1 SGHRS, CDR2 YFSETQ. The CDR3 DNA sequence: TGCGCCAGCAGCTTGGCCCAGGAGCCCTACGAGCAGTACTTC. Its translation: CASSLAQEPYEQYF.

In this sample, this clone turned up once. The rearrangement joins TRBV5-1 to TRBJ2-7, with a weak D call TRBD2 (5 bases). Germline CDR1 and CDR2: SGHRS and YFSETQ. The ends were cut back, 2 bases at V and 0 bases at J, with 12 bases in the middle. The CDR3 spans 15 residues. CDR3 DNA: TGCGCCAGCAGCTTTGGAGGCAGGCTCTCCTACGAGCAGTACTTC. This translates into CASSFGGRLSYEQYF.

V gene TRBV6-5 combines with J gene TRBJ1-2; the D is unclear. Trimming left V 5 bases short and J 6 bases short, with 10 bases between. CDR3 length: 12 residues. Per the germline V gene, CDR1 is MNHEY and CDR2 is SVGAGI. CDR3 sequence (DNA): TGTGCCAGCAGTGACGACGGGGATGGCTACACCTTC. Its protein is CASSDDGDGYTF.

This sequence joins TRBV10-3 and TRBJ2-3, with D unresolved. The CDR3 is 15 amino acids. V dropped 0 bases and J dropped 5 bases, with 12 bases sitting between them. From germline, CDR1 is ENHRY and CDR2 SYGVKD. Here the CDR3 reads CAISESGVTQDTQYF. As DNA, the CDR3 is TGTGCCATCAGTGAGTCTGGGGTGACACAAGATACGCAGTATTTT.

The chain couples TRBV29-1 to TRBJ2-3; maybe TRBD1 (6 bases). From germline, CDR1 is SQVTM and CDR2 ANQGSEA. This CDR3 has 13 residues. Trimming cost V 8 bases and J 8 bases, with 20 bases left between them. CDR3: CSLSKQGKGTQYF. The CDR3 DNA follows: TGCAGCCTTTCTAAGCAGGGGAAGGGTACGCAGTATTTT.

The chain has TRBV5-1 and TRBJ1-3; unclear D gene. The CDR3 totals 15 residues. Germline CDR1 is SGHRS and CDR2 is YFSETQ. Trimming pared 0 bases from V and 2 bases from J, leaving 9 bases between. CDR3 nucleotides: TGCGCCAGCAGCTTGGCCCTTAATCCTGGAAACACCATATATTTT. Its protein product is CASSLALNPGNTIYF.

CDR3 nucleotide sequence: TGTGCCAGCAGTTACCTGGGAGGGGTGAACACTGAAGCTTTCTTT. It is translated as CASSYLGGVNTEAFF. The V call is TRBV6-6, the J call TRBJ1-1, with D perhaps TRBD1 (5 bases). V lost 2 bases to trimming and J lost 0 bases, with 10 bases between them. This CDR3 is 15 amino acids long. Germline V lookup: CDR1 MNHNY, CDR2 SVGAGI (reference sequence).